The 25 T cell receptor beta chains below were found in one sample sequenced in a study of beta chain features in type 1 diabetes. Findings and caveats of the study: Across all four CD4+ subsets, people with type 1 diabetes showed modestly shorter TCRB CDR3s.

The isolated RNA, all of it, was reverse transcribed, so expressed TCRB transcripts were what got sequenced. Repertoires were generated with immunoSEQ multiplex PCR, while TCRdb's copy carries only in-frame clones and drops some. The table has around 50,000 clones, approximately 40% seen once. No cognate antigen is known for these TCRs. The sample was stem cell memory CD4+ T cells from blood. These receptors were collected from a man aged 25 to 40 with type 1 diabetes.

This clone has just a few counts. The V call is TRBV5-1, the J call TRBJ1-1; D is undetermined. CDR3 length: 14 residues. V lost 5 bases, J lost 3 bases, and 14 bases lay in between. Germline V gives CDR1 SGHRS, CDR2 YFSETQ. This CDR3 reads CASRSTGSHTEAFF. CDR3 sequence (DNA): TGCGCCAGCAGGTCTACCGGGTCCCACACTGAAGCTTTCTTT.

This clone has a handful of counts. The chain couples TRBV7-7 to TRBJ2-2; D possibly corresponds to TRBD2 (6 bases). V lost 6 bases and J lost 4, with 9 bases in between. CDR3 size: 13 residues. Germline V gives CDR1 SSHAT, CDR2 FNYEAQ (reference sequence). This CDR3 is CASSNSGTGELFF. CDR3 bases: TGTGCCAGCAGTAATAGCGGCACCGGGGAGCTGTTTTTT.

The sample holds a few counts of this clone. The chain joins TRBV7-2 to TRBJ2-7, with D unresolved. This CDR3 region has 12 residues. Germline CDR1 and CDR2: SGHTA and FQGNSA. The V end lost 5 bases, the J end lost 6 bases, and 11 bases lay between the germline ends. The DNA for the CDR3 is TGTGCCAGCAGCCGGTCGTTTGGCGAGCAGTACTTC. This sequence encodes CASSRSFGEQYF.

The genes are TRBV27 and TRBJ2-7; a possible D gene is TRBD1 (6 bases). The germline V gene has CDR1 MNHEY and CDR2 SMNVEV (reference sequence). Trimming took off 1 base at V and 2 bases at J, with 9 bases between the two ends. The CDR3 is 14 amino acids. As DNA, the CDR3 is TGTGCCAGCAGTTTATTACAGGGAACCTACGAGCAGTACTTC. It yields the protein CASSLLQGTYEQYF.

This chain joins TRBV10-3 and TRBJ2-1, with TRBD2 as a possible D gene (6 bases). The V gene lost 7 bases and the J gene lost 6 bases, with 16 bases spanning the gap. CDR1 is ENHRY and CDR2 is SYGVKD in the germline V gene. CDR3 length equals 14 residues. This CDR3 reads CAITPGLGTNEQFF. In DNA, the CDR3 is TGTGCCATCACCCCGGGACTGGGCACCAATGAGCAGTTCTTC.

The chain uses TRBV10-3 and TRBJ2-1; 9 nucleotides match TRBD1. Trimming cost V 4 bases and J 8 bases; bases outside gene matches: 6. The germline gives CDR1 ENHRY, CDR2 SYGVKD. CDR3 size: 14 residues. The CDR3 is CAISARTGADEQFF. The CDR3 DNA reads TGTGCCATCAGTGCGAGGACAGGGGCCGATGAGCAGTTCTTC.

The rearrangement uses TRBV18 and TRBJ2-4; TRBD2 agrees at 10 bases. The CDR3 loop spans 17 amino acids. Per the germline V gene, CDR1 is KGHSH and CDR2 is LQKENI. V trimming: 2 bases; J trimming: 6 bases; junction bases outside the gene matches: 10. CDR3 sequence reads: CASSPSSGSMVGNIQYF. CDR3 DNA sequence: TGTGCCAGCTCACCATCTAGCGGGAGTATGGTAGGAAACATTCAGTACTTC.

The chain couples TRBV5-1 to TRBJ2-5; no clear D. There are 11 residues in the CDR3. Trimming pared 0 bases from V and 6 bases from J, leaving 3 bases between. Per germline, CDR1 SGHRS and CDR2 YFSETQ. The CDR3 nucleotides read TGCGCCAGCAGCTTGGGGCAGACCCAGTACTTC. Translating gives CASSLGQTQYF. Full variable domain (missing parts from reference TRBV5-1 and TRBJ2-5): KAGVTQTPRYLIKTRGQQVTLSCSPISGHRSVSWYQQTPGQGLQFLFEYFSETQRNKGNFPGRFSGRQFSNSRSEMNVSTLELGDSALYLCASSLGQTQYFGPGTRLLVL.

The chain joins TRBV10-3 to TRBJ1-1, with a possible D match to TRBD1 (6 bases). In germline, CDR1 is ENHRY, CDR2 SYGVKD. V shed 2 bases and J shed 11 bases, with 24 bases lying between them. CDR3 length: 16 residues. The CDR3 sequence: CAISESEGRGLGNAFF. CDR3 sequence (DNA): TGTGCCATCAGTGAGAGCGAAGGCAGGGGCCTGGGAAATGCTTTCTTT.

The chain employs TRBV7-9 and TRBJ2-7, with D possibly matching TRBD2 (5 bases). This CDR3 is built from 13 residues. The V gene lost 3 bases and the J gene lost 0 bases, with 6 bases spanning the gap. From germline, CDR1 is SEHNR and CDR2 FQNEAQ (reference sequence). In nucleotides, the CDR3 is TGTGCCAGCAGCTTCACTAGCTCCTACGAGCAGTACTTC. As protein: CASSFTSSYEQYF.

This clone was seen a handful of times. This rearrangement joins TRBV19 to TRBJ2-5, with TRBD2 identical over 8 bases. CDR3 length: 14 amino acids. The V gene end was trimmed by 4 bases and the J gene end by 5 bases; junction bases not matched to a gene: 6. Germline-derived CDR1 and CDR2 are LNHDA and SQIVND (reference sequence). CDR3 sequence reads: CASSTIAGQETQYF. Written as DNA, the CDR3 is TGTGCCAGTAGTACCATAGCGGGGCAGGAGACCCAGTACTTC.

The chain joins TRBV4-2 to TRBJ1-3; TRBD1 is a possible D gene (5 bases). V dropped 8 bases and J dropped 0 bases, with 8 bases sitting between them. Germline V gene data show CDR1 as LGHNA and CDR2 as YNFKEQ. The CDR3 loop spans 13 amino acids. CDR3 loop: CASLGGSGNTIYF. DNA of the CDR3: TGTGCCAGCCTCGGGGGCTCTGGAAACACCATATATTTT.

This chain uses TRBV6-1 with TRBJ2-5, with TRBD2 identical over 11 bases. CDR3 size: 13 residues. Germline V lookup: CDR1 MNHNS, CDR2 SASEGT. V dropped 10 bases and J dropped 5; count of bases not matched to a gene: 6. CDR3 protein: CANGLAGPETQYF. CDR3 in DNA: TGTGCCAACGGACTAGCGGGTCCGGAGACCCAGTACTTC.

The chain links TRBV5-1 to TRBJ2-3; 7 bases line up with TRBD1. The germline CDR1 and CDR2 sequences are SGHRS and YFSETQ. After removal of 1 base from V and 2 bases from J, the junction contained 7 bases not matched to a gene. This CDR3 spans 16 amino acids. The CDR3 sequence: CASSLFGRGNTDTQYF. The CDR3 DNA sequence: TGCGCCAGCAGCTTGTTTGGCAGGGGGAACACAGATACGCAGTATTTT.

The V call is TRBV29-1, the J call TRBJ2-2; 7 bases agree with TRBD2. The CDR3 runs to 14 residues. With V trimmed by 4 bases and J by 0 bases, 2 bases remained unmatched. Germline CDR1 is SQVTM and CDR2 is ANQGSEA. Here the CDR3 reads CSVVSGANTGELFF. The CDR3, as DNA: TGCAGCGTTGTAAGCGGGGCGAACACCGGGGAGCTGTTTTTT.

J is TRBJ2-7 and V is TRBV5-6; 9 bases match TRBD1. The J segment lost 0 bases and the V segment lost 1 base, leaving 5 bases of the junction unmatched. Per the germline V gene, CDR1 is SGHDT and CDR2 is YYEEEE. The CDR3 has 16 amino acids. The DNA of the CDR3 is TGTGCCAGCAGCTTGCCCGGGACAGGGAGCTCCTACGAGCAGTACTTC. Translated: CASSLPGTGSSYEQYF.

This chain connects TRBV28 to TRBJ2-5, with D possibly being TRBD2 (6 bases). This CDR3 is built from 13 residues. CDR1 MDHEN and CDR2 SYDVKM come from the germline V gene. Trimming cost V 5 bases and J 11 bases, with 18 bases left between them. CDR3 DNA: TGTGCCAGCAGTGACGCCGGGAGCTTCAAGCAGTACTTC. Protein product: CASSDAGSFKQYF.

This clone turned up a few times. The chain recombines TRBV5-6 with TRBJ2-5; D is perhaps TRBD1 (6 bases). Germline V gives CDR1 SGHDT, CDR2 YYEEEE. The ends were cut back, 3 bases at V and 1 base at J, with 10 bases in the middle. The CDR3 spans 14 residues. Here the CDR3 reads CASSWGRVQETQYF. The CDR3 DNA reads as TGTGCCAGCAGCTGGGGGCGGGTCCAAGAGACCCAGTACTTC.

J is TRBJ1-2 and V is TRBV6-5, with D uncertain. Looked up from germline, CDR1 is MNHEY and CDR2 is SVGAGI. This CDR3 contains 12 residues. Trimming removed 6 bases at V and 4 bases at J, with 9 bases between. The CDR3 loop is CASRPRGYGYTF. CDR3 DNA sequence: TGTGCCAGCAGGCCCCGGGGCTATGGCTACACCTTC.

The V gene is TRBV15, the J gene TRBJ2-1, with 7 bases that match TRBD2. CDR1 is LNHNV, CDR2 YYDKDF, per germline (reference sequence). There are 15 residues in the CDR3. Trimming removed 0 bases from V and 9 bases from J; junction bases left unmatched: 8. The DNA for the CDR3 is TGTGCCACCAGCAGAGATCGGGGGGATGTCGTTGAGCAGTTCTTC. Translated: CATSRDRGDVVEQFF.

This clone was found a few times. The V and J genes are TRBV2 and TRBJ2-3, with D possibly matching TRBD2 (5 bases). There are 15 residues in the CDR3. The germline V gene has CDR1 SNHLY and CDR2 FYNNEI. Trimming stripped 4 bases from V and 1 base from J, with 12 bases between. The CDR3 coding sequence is TGTGCCAGCAGTGGAATTAGCGCTCGCACAGATACGCAGTATTTT. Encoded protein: CASSGISARTDTQYF.

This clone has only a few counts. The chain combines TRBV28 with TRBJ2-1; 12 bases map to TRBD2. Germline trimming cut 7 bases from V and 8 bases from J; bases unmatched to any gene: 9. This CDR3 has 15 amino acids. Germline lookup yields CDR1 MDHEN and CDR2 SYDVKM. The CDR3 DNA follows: TGTGCCAGCACCAATCTAGCGGGAGGGTACGATGAGCAGTTCTTC. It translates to CASTNLAGGYDEQFF.

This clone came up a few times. The CDR3 loop is CASSVQGMGYEQYF. DNA for the CDR3: TGTGCCAGCAGTGTACAGGGGATGGGGTACGAGCAGTACTTC. This rearrangement joins TRBV6-5 to TRBJ2-7, with 7 bases fitting TRBD1. The length of the CDR3 is 14 residues. Germline loops: CDR1 MNHEY, CDR2 SVGAGI. V dropped 5 bases and J dropped 4; count of bases not matched to a gene: 8.

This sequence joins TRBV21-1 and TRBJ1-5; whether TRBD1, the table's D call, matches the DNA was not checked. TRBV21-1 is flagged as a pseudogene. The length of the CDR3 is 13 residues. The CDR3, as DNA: TGTGCCAGCAGCAAGGACAGGGTTCAGCCCCAGCATTTT. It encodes CASSKDRVQPQHF.

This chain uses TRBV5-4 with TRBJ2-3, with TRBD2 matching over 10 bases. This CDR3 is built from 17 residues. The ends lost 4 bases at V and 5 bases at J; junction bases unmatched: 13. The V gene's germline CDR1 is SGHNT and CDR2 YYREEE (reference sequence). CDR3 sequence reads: CASSVDPSGRGEDTQYF. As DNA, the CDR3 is TGTGCCAGCAGCGTAGACCCTAGCGGGAGAGGGGAAGATACGCAGTATTTT.